This passage covers 20 T cell receptor beta chains from one sample sequenced in a study of cytomegalovirus exposure and HLA in healthy donors. Sequencing used immunoSEQ multiplex PCR; TCRdb keeps in-frame clones, though not all of them. The sample lists about 55,000 clones, 90% occurring once. The sample comprised PBMCs. The receptors were gathered from a man between 18 and 29 years old in good health and CMV-seronegative.

The genes are TRBV5-4 and TRBJ2-7, with a weak D call TRBD1 (6 bases). The CDR3 is 15 amino acids. Germline CDR1 and CDR2: SGHNT and YYREEE (reference sequence). The V gene lost 0 bases and the J gene lost 3 bases, with 13 bases spanning the gap. The CDR3 nucleotides are TGTGCCAGCAGCTTGGGGACAGATGCTTTCTACGAGCAGTACTTC. It encodes CASSLGTDAFYEQYF.

V is TRBV10-1 and J is TRBJ2-7; TRBD2 matches at 12 bases. This CDR3 region has 17 residues. The V gene end was trimmed by 0 bases and the J gene end by 4 bases; junction bases not matched to a gene: 7. Germline values: CDR1 WNHNN, CDR2 SYGVQD (reference sequence). CDR3 protein: CASSESRLAGDVYEQYF. Here the CDR3 DNA reads TGCGCCAGCAGTGAGTCCCGACTAGCGGGAGATGTTTACGAGCAGTACTTC.

The genes are TRBV28 and TRBJ1-1; D is undetermined. Germline assignment: CDR1 MDHEN and CDR2 SYDVKM. Trimming removed 8 bases at V and 0 bases at J, with 16 bases between. This CDR3 has 15 amino acids. CDR3 in amino acids: CASLLGGLMNTEAFF. The DNA for the CDR3 is TGTGCCAGCTTACTAGGAGGTTTAATGAACACTGAAGCTTTCTTT.

This chain connects TRBV7-9 to TRBJ1-1; 7 positions agree with TRBD1. The CDR3 contains 16 residues. V was pared by 5 bases and J by 9 bases, with 18 bases of the junction left unmatched. The germline V gene encodes CDR1 SEHNR and CDR2 FQNEAQ (reference sequence). The CDR3 DNA follows: TGTGCCAGCAGCCCCAATGGGGAGACAGGGAGGCTGAAAGCTTTCTTT. Translation gives CASSPNGETGRLKAFF.

The chain is built from TRBV7-6 and TRBJ1-1, with TRBD1 matching over 7 bases. Germline lookup yields CDR1 SGHVS and CDR2 FNYEAQ. Trimming at V came to 5 bases and at J to 6 bases, leaving 9 bases not matched to a gene. The CDR3 spans 14 residues. The CDR3 spells CASSPRQGWAEAFF. For the CDR3, the DNA is TGTGCCAGCAGCCCCCGACAGGGTTGGGCTGAAGCTTTCTTT.

CDR3 sequence reads: CASSLASPGNTGELFF. The CDR3 DNA reads as TGTGCCAGCAGTCTAGCATCCCCAGGGAACACCGGGGAGCTGTTTTTT. The chain links TRBV7-6 to TRBJ2-2, with a tentative D call TRBD2 (5 bases). The V gene lost 6 bases and the J gene lost 1 base, with 15 bases spanning the gap. This CDR3 has 16 residues. Germline loops: CDR1 SGHVS, CDR2 FNYEAQ.

J is TRBJ2-1 and V is TRBV2; 8 bases are shared with TRBD2. Looked up from germline, CDR1 is SNHLY and CDR2 is FYNNEI. With 6 bases clipped from V and 0 bases from J, the junction kept 7 bases outside the gene matches. The CDR3 is 16 residues long. CDR3 amino acids: CASSFLSGSSYNEQFF. CDR3 nucleotide sequence: TGTGCCAGCAGCTTCCTCAGCGGGAGCTCCTACAATGAGCAGTTCTTC.

The chain joins TRBV6-1 to TRBJ2-2, with 7 bases matching TRBD1. Germline V gives CDR1 MNHNS, CDR2 SASEGT. The trim removed 2 bases at V and 4 bases at J, leaving 7 bases unmatched. CDR3 length equals 16 residues. The CDR3 reads CASSEKRDRLTGELFF. The CDR3 coding sequence is TGTGCCAGCAGTGAAAAAAGGGACAGACTCACCGGGGAGCTGTTTTTT.

The rearrangement joins TRBV19 to TRBJ1-3; 7 positions agree with TRBD1. CDR3 size: 16 residues. The ends lost 8 bases at V and 2 bases at J; junction bases unmatched: 12. From germline, CDR1 is LNHDA and CDR2 SQIVND (reference sequence). CDR3 sequence: CASRRGVQGPGNTIYF. In DNA, the CDR3 is TGTGCCAGTCGCAGGGGGGTTCAGGGCCCTGGAAACACCATATATTTT.

This clone was detected once. The V gene is TRBV9, the J gene TRBJ2-7; TRBD2 agrees at 7 bases. Germline V gene data show CDR1 as SGDLS and CDR2 as YYNGEE. With V trimmed by 4 bases and J by 0 bases, 7 bases remained unmatched. CDR3 size: 15 residues. The DNA of the CDR3 is TGTGCCAGCAGCCCAGGACTAGAGAGCTCCTACGAGCAGTACTTC. Translated, it gives CASSPGLESSYEQYF.

The chain links TRBV10-1 to TRBJ2-7; D perhaps matches TRBD2 (6 bases). The CDR3 loop spans 16 amino acids. V gave up 0 bases and J gave up 5 bases, with 17 bases separating them. Germline-derived CDR1 and CDR2 are WNHNN and SYGVQD (reference sequence). CDR3 region: CASSESKGLSFHEQYF. The CDR3 DNA reads as TGCGCCAGCAGTGAGTCTAAAGGACTAAGTTTCCACGAGCAGTACTTC.

The chain's CDR3 is CASSPGQGATYQETQYF. The CDR3 DNA reads TGTGCCAGTAGCCCGGGACAGGGGGCGACGTACCAAGAGACCCAGTACTTC. This chain joins TRBV19 and TRBJ2-5; 12 nucleotides align to TRBD1. Germline V CDR1 and CDR2: LNHDA, SQIVND (reference sequence). The trim removed 6 bases at V and 0 bases at J, leaving 8 bases unmatched. The CDR3 covers 17 residues.

The chain couples TRBV19 to TRBJ1-1; possibly TRBD1 for D (6 bases). V lost 5 bases to trimming and J lost 4 bases, with 26 bases between them. The length of the CDR3 is 18 residues. Germline V gene sequence: CDR1 LNHDA, CDR2 SQIVND (reference sequence). CDR3 in DNA: TGTGCCAGTAGTCCTTGGACAGCGGGAGCCACTGGGAGCACTGAAGCTTTCTTT. Translated, it gives CASSPWTAGATGSTEAFF.

The J gene is TRBJ2-1, the V gene TRBV28; 9 bases agree with TRBD2. Germline V lookup: CDR1 MDHEN, CDR2 SYDVKM. Trimming took 3 bases from V and 8 from J; bases not matched to a gene: 5. CDR3 length: 14 residues. As DNA, the CDR3 is TGTGCCAGCAGTTTGAGTAGCGGGAGTGATGAGCAGTTCTTC. Its protein product is CASSLSSGSDEQFF.

This CDR3 reads CASSFMGLPLTYNEQFF. The CDR3 DNA reads as TGCGCCAGCAGCTTCATGGGCCTACCCCTAACCTACAATGAGCAGTTCTTC. V and J are TRBV5-1 and TRBJ2-1; D not resolved. Germline loops: CDR1 SGHRS, CDR2 YFSETQ. This CDR3 comprises 17 residues. The ends were cut back, 2 bases at V and 2 bases at J, with 17 bases in the middle.

The V and J genes are TRBV10-3 and TRBJ1-5; D remains unclear. Germline loops: CDR1 ENHRY, CDR2 SYGVKD. V was cut by 4 bases and J by 6 bases, with 7 bases left in between. The length of the CDR3 is 12 residues. The CDR3 here is CAISVGVQPQHF. CDR3 sequence (DNA): TGTGCCATCAGTGTAGGAGTTCAGCCCCAGCATTTT.

The chain's CDR3 is CSVVLAATAYEQYF. In DNA form, the CDR3 reads TGCAGCGTTGTACTAGCAGCTACAGCCTACGAGCAGTACTTC. The chain links TRBV29-1 to TRBJ2-7, with D possibly matching TRBD2 (6 bases). This CDR3 region has 14 residues. CDR1 is SQVTM, CDR2 ANQGSEA, per germline. V was trimmed by 4 bases and J by 2 bases, leaving 15 bases between them.

The chain carries TRBV28 and TRBJ2-1, with D maybe TRBD2 (7 bases). The CDR3 has 11 amino acids. Trimming took off 7 bases at V and 9 bases at J, with 10 bases between the two ends. The germline V gene has CDR1 MDHEN and CDR2 SYDVKM. CDR3 protein: CASTRGGEQFF. The CDR3, as DNA: TGTGCCAGCACTAGGGGGGGTGAGCAGTTCTTC.

The CDR3 DNA sequence: TGTGCCAGCAGGGTGGGGGGGGAGGTGTTTGAAAAACTGTTTTTT. It codes for CASRVGGEVFEKLFF. The J gene is TRBJ1-4, the V gene TRBV28, with D possibly being TRBD1 (5 bases). This CDR3 spans 15 amino acids. Germline V gives CDR1 MDHEN, CDR2 SYDVKM. Trimming pared 6 bases from V and 7 bases from J, leaving 18 bases between.

This chain connects TRBV11-3 to TRBJ2-7; unclear D gene. This CDR3 region has 13 residues. V shed 0 bases and J shed 5 bases, with 8 bases lying between them. In germline, CDR1 is SGHNT, CDR2 YENEEA. The CDR3 loop is CASSLEARDEQYF. The CDR3 DNA sequence: TGTGCCAGCAGCTTAGAGGCACGGGACGAGCAGTACTTC.